This TCR beta chain was sequenced in a study of graft-versus-host responses after intestinal transplantation. Turning to the study itself: Multivisceral, liver-intestinal, or isolated intestinal grafts were transplanted into recipients.

Generated by immunoSEQ multiplex PCR, the TCRdb table keeps only in-frame clones and is missing some. The table has under 7,000 clones, over 65% seen once. Graft-derived tissue was subjected to processing to liberate intraepithelial and lamina propria lymphocytes. On this clone: Its antigen is not identified.

Study-level points and caveats: Present in recipient marrow, GvH clones included some that appeared first in ileum or blood.

V lost 6 bases, J lost 8 bases, and 17 bases lay in between. CDR3 size: 14 residues. The chain uses TRBV5-3 and TRBJ1-4; D is uncertain. TRBV5-3 is given ORF status, its function remaining uncertain. Sequencing used ileum tissue, obtained roughly 290 days after intestinal transplant. The TCR originated in a human patient who received an intestinal transplant, so some T cells may come from the graft donor. In DNA, the CDR3 is TGTGCCAGAACCAAGACTGGTCTCCGGGAAAAACTGTTTTTT. As protein: CARTKTGLREKLFF.